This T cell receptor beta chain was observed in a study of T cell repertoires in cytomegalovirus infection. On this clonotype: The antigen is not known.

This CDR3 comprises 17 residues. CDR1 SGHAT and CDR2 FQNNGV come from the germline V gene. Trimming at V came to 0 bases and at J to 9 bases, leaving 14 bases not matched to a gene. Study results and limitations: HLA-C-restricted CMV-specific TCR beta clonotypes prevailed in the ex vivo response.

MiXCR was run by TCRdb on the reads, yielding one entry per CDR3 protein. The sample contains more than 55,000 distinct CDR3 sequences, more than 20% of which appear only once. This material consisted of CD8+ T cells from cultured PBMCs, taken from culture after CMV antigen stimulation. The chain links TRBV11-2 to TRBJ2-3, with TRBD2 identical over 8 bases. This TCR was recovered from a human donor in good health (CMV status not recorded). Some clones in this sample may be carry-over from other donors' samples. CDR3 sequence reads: CASSLESQAGATSTQYF. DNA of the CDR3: TGTGCCAGCAGCTTAGAATCCCAAGCGGGGGCCACCAGCACGCAGTATTTT. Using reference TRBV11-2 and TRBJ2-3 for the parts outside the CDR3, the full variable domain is EAGVAQSPRYKIIEKRQSVAFWCNPISGHATLYWYQQILGQGPKLLIQFQNNGVVDDSQLPKDRFSAERLKGVDSTLKIQPAKLEDSAVYLCASSLESQAGATSTQYFGPGTRLTVL.